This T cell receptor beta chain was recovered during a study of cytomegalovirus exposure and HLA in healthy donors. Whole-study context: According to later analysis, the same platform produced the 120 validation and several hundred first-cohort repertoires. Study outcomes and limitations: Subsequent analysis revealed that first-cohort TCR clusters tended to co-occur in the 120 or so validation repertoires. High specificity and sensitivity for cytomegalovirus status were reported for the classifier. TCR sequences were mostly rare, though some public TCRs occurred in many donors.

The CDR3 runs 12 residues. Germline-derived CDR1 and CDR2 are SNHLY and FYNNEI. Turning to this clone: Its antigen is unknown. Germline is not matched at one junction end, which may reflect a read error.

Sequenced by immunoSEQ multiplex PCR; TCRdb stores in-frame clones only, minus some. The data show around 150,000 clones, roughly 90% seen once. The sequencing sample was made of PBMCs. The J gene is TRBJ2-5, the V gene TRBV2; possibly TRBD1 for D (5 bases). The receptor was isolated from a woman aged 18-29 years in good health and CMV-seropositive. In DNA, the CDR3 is TGTGCCAGCAGTGAGAGCTGGACACCGCCACACTTC. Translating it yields CASSESWTPPHF.